The 13 T cell receptor beta chains presented below share a single source sample, sequenced in a study of blood T cell repertoires in COVID-19 (TCRdb year 2020). To prepare the library, the immunoSEQ multiplex PCR assay was applied. Entries here come from immuneACCESS through TCRdb and include only in-frame sequences with V and J called. Some clones fail to appear in such tables; in the studies checked, an unresolved V gene covers under half of the shortfall, and the cause of the remainder is unknown. A total of around 230,000 clones appear in this sample, roughly 85% of them only once. Jointly, the top ten make up approximately 2% of the sample. Sequenced material: peripheral blood. The source is a man aged 25 to 40 who had recovered from COVID-19.

This rearrangement joins TRBV7-2 to TRBJ2-3; no reliable D call. The CDR3 sequence is 14 residues long. Germline V gene sequence: CDR1 SGHTA, CDR2 FQGNSA. Trimming took 3 bases from V and 6 from J, leaving 13 bases between them. Here the CDR3 reads CASSLRVAKDTQYF. The CDR3 coding sequence is TGTGCCAGCAGCTTGAGAGTTGCCAAGGATACGCAGTATTTT. The entire variable domain, with the rest obtained from reference TRBV7-2 and TRBJ2-3, is as follows: GAGVSQSPSNKVTEKGKDVELRCDPISGHTALYWYRQSLGQGLEFLIYFQGNSAPDKSGLPSDRFSAERTGGSVSTLTIQRTQQEDSAVYLCASSLRVAKDTQYFGPGTRLTVL.

The rearrangement joins TRBV11-3 to TRBJ1-1; D not certain. Germline V gene lookup returns CDR1 SGHNT and CDR2 YENEEA. Trimming shortened V by 1 base and J by 0 bases, and 9 bases separated the two germline ends. The CDR3 totals 15 residues. Here the CDR3 reads CASSLGGRVNTEAFF. The CDR3 nucleotides are TGTGCCAGCAGCTTAGGAGGTAGAGTGAACACTGAAGCTTTCTTT.

J is TRBJ2-7 and V is TRBV5-1, with a weak D call TRBD1 (6 bases). Trimming removed 7 bases at V and 4 bases at J, with 21 bases between. Germline V lookup: CDR1 SGHRS, CDR2 YFSETQ. CDR3 length: 15 residues. CDR3 protein: CASGVSNRARYEQYF. CDR3 DNA sequence: TGCGCCAGCGGCGTAAGTAACAGGGCAAGATACGAGCAGTACTTC.

The chain carries TRBV5-1 and TRBJ1-1, with D perhaps TRBD1 (5 bases). Germline V lookup: CDR1 SGHRS, CDR2 YFSETQ. The CDR3 sequence is 14 residues long. Trimming took 7 bases from V and 1 from J, leaving 14 bases between them. The CDR3, as DNA: TGCGCCAGCGGACGATTGGGGGGGAACACTGAAGCTTTCTTT. It is translated as CASGRLGGNTEAFF.

This clone showed up just a few times. The chain links TRBV5-1 to TRBJ1-1, with 11 bases matching TRBD1. From germline, CDR1 is SGHRS and CDR2 YFSETQ. With V trimmed by 0 bases and J by 7 bases, 2 bases remained unmatched. The CDR3 contains 14 residues. The CDR3: CASSLGDRGVEAFF. The CDR3 coding sequence is TGCGCCAGCAGCTTGGGGGACAGGGGGGTTGAAGCTTTCTTT.

This chain links TRBV5-4 with TRBJ2-3; D might be TRBD2 (7 bases). Germline CDR1 reads SGHNT; CDR2 reads YYREEE (reference sequence). Trimming took off 4 bases at V and 8 bases at J, with 26 bases between the two ends. The CDR3 spans 17 residues. The CDR3 DNA reads as TGTGCCAGCAGCCCGCCTGGGGGGGGCCGGGGGGCGGTTACGCAGTATTTT. Translation gives CASSPPGGGRGAVTQYF.

The gene calls are TRBV23-1 and TRBJ2-4; the D is unclear. TRBV23-1 is recorded as an ORF, its role being uncertain. V was pared by 4 bases and J by 7 bases, with 11 bases between. The CDR3 has 13 amino acids. In DNA, the CDR3 is TGCGCCAGCAGTCCCCAACCACGGAACATTCAGTACTTC. This encodes CASSPQPRNIQYF.

V usage is TRBV3-1 (or the pseudogene TRBV3-2) and J usage is TRBJ1-2; 7 nucleotides match TRBD1. There are 16 residues in the CDR3. Germline V gives CDR1 LGHDT, CDR2 YNNKEL (reference sequence). V dropped 4 bases and J dropped 7; count of bases not matched to a gene: 15. The CDR3 sequence is CASSPTLPTGMTGYTF. DNA of the CDR3: TGTGCCAGCAGCCCCACTCTCCCGACAGGGATGACTGGCTACACCTTC.

This clone appeared a single time. The chain joins TRBV18 to TRBJ2-3; 8 bases align to TRBD2. CDR3 size: 15 residues. Germline assignment: CDR1 KGHSH and CDR2 LQKENI. Trimming cost V 2 bases and J 3 bases; bases outside gene matches: 4. CDR3 in DNA: TGTGCCAGCTCACCAACTAGCGGTAAGACAGATACGCAGTATTTT. The encoded protein is CASSPTSGKTDTQYF.

V and J are TRBV15 and TRBJ2-1; the match to TRBD2 covers 7 bases. Trimming took 0 bases from V and 7 from J; bases not matched to a gene: 9. This CDR3 comprises 16 residues. The V gene's germline CDR1 is LNHNV and CDR2 YYDKDF (reference sequence). The CDR3 sequence: CATSRDRLALGNEQFF. CDR3 in DNA: TGTGCCACCAGCAGAGATAGACTAGCCCTAGGGAATGAGCAGTTCTTC.

The chain uses TRBV21-1 and TRBJ2-5; the D call of TRBD2 is as the table states it, not checked on the DNA. TRBV21-1 is a known pseudogene. CDR3 length: 14 amino acids. The CDR3 region has the DNA TGTGCCAGTCTAGCGGAGGAGGGCCAAGAGACCCAGTACTTC. This encodes CASLAEEGQETQYF.

This chain links TRBV11-2 with TRBJ2-1; possible D gene TRBD2, 6 bases. Germline V gene lookup returns CDR1 SGHAT and CDR2 FQNNGV. V lost 0 bases and J 0 bases, leaving 15 bases between the germline ends. The CDR3 runs to 18 residues. The CDR3 loop reads CASSLEEGFSSSYNEQFF. The DNA of the CDR3 is TGTGCCAGCAGCTTAGAGGAGGGTTTCTCGAGCTCCTACAATGAGCAGTTCTTC.

The rearrangement links TRBV29-1 to TRBJ2-2, with D hard to call. The CDR3 is 12 amino acids. Trimming stripped 4 bases from V and 0 bases from J, with 3 bases between. Germline CDR1 SQVTM, CDR2 ANQGSEA. The CDR3 here is CSVVSNTGELFF. For the CDR3, the DNA is TGCAGCGTTGTCTCGAACACCGGGGAGCTGTTTTTT.